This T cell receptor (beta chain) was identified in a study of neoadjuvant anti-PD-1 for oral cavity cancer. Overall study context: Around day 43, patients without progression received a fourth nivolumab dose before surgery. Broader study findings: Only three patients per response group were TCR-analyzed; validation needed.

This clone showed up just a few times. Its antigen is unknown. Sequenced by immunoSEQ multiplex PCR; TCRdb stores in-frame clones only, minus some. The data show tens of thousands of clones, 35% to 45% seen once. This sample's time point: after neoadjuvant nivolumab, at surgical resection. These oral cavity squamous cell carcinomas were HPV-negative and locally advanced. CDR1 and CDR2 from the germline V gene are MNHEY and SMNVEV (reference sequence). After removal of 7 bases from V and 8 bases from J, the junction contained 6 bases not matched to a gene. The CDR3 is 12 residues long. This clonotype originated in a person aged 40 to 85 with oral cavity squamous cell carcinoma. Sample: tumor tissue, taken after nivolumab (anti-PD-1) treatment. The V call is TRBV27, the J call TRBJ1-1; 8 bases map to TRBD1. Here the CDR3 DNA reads TGTGCCAGCAAGCTTCGGACAGGGGAAGCTTTCTTT. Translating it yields CASKLRTGEAFF.